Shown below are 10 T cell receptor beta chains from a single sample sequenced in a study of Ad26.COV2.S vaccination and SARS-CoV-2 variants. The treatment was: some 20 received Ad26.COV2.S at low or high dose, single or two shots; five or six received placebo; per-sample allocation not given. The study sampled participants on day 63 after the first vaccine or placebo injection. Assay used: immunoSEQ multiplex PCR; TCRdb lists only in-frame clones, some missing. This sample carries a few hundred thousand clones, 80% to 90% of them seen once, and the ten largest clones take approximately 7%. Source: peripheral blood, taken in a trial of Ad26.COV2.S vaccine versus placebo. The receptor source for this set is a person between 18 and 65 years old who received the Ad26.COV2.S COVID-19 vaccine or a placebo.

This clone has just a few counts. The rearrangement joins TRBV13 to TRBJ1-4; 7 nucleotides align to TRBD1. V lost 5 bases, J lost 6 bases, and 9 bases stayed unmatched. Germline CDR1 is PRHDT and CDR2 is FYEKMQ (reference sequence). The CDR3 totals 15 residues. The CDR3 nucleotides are TGTGCCAGCAGCACTTTCGACAGGGACGATGAAAAACTGTTTTTT. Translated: CASSTFDRDDEKLFF.

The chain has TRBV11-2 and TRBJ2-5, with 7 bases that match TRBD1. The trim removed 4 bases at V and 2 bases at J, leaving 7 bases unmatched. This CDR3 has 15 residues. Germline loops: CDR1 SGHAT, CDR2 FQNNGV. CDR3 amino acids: CASSSGQARQETQYF. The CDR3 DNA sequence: TGTGCCAGCAGCTCTGGACAGGCTAGACAAGAGACCCAGTACTTC.

The CDR3 sequence: CASSIDLRGLGMNTEAFF. The CDR3 nucleotides read TGTGCCAGTAGTATAGATTTGAGGGGGCTGGGGATGAACACTGAAGCTTTCTTT. The V and J genes are TRBV19 and TRBJ1-1; 7 bases are a match to TRBD1. Germline trimming cut 0 bases from V and 0 bases from J; bases unmatched to any gene: 10. The CDR3 is 18 amino acids. The V gene's germline CDR1 is LNHDA and CDR2 SQIVND (reference sequence). The full variable domain, in which reference TRBV19 and TRBJ1-1 provide the parts outside the CDR3, is DGGITQSPKYLFRKEGQNVTLSCEQNLNHDAMYWYRQDPGQGLRLIYYSQIVNDFQKGDIAEGYSVSREKKESFPLTVTSAQKNPTAFYLCASSIDLRGLGMNTEAFFGQGTRLTVV.

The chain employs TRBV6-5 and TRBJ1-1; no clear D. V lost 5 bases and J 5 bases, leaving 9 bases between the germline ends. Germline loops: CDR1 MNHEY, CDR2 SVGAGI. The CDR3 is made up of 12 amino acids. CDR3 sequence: CASSQQRTEAFF. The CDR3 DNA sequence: TGTGCCAGCAGTCAACAGCGAACTGAAGCTTTCTTT.

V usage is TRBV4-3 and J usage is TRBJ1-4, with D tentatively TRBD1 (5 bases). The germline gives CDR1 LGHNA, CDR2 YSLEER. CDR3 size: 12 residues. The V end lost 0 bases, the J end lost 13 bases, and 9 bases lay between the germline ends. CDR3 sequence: CASSQDHRRLFF. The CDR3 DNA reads TGCGCCAGCAGCCAAGACCACAGGAGACTGTTTTTT.

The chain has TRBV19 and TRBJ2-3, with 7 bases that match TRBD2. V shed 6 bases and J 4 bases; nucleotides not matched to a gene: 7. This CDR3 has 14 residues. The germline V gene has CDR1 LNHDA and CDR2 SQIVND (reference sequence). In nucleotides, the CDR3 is TGTGCCAGTAGGCTAGCGGAACGCCCAGATACGCAGTATTTT. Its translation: CASRLAERPDTQYF.

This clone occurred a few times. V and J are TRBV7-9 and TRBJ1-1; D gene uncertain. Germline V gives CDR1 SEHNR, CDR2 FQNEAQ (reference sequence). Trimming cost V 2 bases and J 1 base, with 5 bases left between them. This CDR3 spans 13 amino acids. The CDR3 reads CASSLQRNTEAFF. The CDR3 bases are TGTGCCAGCAGCTTACAGAGGAACACTGAAGCTTTCTTT.

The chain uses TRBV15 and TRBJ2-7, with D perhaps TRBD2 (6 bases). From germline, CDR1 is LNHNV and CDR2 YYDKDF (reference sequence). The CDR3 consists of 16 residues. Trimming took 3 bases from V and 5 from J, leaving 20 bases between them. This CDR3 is CATSRDVMDGGDEQYF. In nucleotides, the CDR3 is TGTGCCACCAGCAGGGACGTCATGGACGGAGGGGACGAGCAGTACTTC. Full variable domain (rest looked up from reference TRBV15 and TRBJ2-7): DAMVIQNPRYQVTQFGKPVTLSCSQTLNHNVMYWYQQKSSQAPKLLFHYYDKDFNNEADTPDNFQSRRPNTSFCFLDIRSPGLGDTAMYLCATSRDVMDGGDEQYFGPGTRLTVT.

CDR3 sequence reads: CASSLAGVRGDTQYF. CDR3 in DNA: TGTGCCAGCAGCTTAGCGGGGGTCCGGGGGGATACGCAGTATTTT. The chain employs TRBV7-6 and TRBJ2-3; D is perhaps TRBD2 (6 bases). With 0 bases removed from V and 6 bases from J, the gap between germline ends came to 13 bases. Germline-derived CDR1 and CDR2 are SGHVS and FNYEAQ. The CDR3 length is 15 residues.

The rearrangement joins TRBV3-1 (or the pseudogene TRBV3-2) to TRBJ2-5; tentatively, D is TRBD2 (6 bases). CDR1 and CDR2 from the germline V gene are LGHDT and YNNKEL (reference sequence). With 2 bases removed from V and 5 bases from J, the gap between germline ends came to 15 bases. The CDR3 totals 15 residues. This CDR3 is CASSQYDPAGETQYF. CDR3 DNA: TGTGCCAGCAGCCAATACGACCCGGCGGGGGAGACCCAGTACTTC.